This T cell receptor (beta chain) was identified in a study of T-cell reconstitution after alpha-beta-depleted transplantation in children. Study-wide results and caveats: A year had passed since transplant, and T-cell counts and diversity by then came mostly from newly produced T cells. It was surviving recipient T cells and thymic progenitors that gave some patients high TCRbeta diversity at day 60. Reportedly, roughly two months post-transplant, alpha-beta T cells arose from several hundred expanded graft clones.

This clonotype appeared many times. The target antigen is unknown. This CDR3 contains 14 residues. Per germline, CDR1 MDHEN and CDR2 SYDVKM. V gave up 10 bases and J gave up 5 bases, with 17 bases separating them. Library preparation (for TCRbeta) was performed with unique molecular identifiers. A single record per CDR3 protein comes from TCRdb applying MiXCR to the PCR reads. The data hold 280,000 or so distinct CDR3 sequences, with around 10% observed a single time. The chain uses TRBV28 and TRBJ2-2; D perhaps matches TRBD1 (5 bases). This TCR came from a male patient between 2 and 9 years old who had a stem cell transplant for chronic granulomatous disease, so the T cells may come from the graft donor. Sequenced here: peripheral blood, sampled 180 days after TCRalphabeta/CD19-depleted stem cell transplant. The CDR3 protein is CATTGKVETGELFF. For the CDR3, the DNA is TGTGCCACCACAGGAAAGGTTGAAACCGGGGAGCTGTTTTTT. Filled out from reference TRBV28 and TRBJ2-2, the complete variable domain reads DVKVTQSSRYLVKRTGEKVFLECVQDMDHENMFWYRQDPGLGLRLIYFSYDVKMKEKGDIPEGYSVSREKKERFSLILESASTNQTSMYLCATTGKVETGELFFGEGSRLTVL.